Presented here are 5 T cell receptor beta chains from one specimen sequenced in a study of CD8+ T cells in alopecia areata (dated by TCRdb to the late 2010s). Preparation of the library involved the immunoSEQ multiplex PCR assay. For TCR sequencing, RNA was extracted from every sample and reverse transcribed into cDNA to serve as template. Not all clones reach the TCRdb copy of this immuneACCESS table, which keeps in-frame sequences only. Checked studies attribute under half of the gap to unresolved V genes and leave the rest unexplained. Recorded for this sample are roughly 100,000 clones; roughly 53% of them occurred a single time. The ten largest make up 8.5% to 10% of the sample. Sequenced material: CD4+ T cells sorted from blood. The receptors come from a human donor in good health.

The genes are TRBV29-1 and TRBJ1-1, with D possibly TRBD1 on 5 matching bases. CDR1 is SQVTM, CDR2 ANQGSEA, per germline. The CDR3 runs to 13 residues. Trimming left V 4 bases short and J 1 base short, with 10 bases between. CDR3: CSVGRQGNTEAFF. CDR3 in DNA: TGCAGCGTTGGGCGGCAGGGGAACACTGAAGCTTTCTTT. Full variable domain (outside the CDR3, taken from reference TRBV29-1 and TRBJ1-1): SAVISQKPSRDICQRGTSLTIQCQVDSQVTMMFWYRQQPGQSLTLIATANQGSEATYESGFVIDKFPISRPNLTFSTLTVSNMSPEDSSIYLCSVGRQGNTEAFFGQGTRLTVV.

This clone has at least ten counts. V gene TRBV29-1 combines with J gene TRBJ2-7; 10 bases map to TRBD1. V shed 4 bases, J shed 3 bases, and the junction held 6 bases outside the gene matches. CDR3 size: 14 residues. Germline CDR1 and CDR2: SQVTM and ANQGSEA. CDR3 protein: CSVVGWTGGYEQYF. The CDR3 DNA is TGCAGCGTTGTTGGGTGGACAGGGGGCTACGAGCAGTACTTC.

This clone was seen a handful of times. The rearrangement links TRBV7-2 to TRBJ2-1, with D perhaps TRBD1 (6 bases). The CDR3 totals 14 residues. Per the germline V gene, CDR1 is SGHTA and CDR2 is FQGNSA. As DNA, the CDR3 is TGTGCGTCCCAAGGCAGGGGCGTGTACAATGAGCAGTTCTTC. Its protein product is CASQGRGVYNEQFF.

The J gene is TRBJ1-2, the V gene TRBV4-3; no clear D. The germline V gene encodes CDR1 LGHNA and CDR2 YSLEER. Trimming removed 2 bases from V and 14 bases from J, with 18 bases in between. There are 13 residues in the CDR3. As DNA, the CDR3 is TGCGCCAGCAGCCAACTGGGCGAGGGTGAGAGAACCTTC. Amino acid sequence: CASSQLGEGERTF.

The J gene is TRBJ1-2, the V gene TRBV2; no firm D call. CDR3 length: 12 residues. V lost 2 bases and J lost 3, with 4 bases in between. Germline V gene data show CDR1 as SNHLY and CDR2 as FYNNEI. The CDR3 here is CASSEPHYGYTF. In nucleotides, the CDR3 is TGTGCCAGCAGTGAACCCCACTATGGCTACACCTTC.